The 14 T cell receptor beta chains below all came from one sample that was sequenced in a study of blood T cells in healthy people across ages. PCR was performed a second time for roughly 7 to 12 cycles using a sample-barcoded 5' primer and a J-beta primer mix. A single record per CDR3 protein comes from TCRdb applying MiXCR to the 5' RACE reads. This table has 380,000 or so distinct CDR3 sequences, roughly half appearing once. The sequencing sample was made of blood. Every receptor here comes from a man in his sixties in good health.

Remarks on this clonotype: A much larger clonotype is one base distant, so this may be a read error. J is TRBJ2-5 and V is TRBV7-2; D remains ambiguous. Germline V gives CDR1 SGHTA, CDR2 FQGNSA. Between the trimmed V and J ends, which lost 0 bases and 11 bases, there was a span of 19 bases. CDR3 length: 15 residues. The DNA of the CDR3 is TGTGCCAGCAGCTTAGCTGGCGGCTCCTACAATGGGCAGTACTTC. Translation gives CASSLAGGSYNGQYF.

The chain joins TRBV4-2 to TRBJ2-1, with a possible D match to TRBD1 (6 bases). Germline CDR1 reads LGHNA; CDR2 reads YNFKEQ. Between the trimmed V and J ends, which lost 0 bases and 5 bases, there was a span of 11 bases. CDR3 length: 15 residues. CDR3 bases: TGTGCCAGCAGCCAAGAAGGGGGACAAAACAATGAGCAGTTCTTC. Protein: CASSQEGGQNNEQFF.

The chain carries TRBV2 and TRBJ1-1; D ambiguous. The CDR3 totals 12 residues. In germline, CDR1 is SNHLY, CDR2 FYNNEI. In DNA form, the CDR3 reads TGTGGGGGTAATCGCTTGAACACTGAAGCTTTCTTT. It yields the protein CGGNRLNTEAFF.

This clonotype appeared a few times. The chain employs TRBV4-3 and TRBJ1-2, with D perhaps matching TRBD1 (6 bases). The V end lost 4 bases, the J end lost 8 bases, and 17 bases lay between the germline ends. This CDR3 has 14 residues. The germline V gene has CDR1 LGHNA and CDR2 YSLEER. The CDR3 sequence: CASSLGTPESGYTF. DNA of the CDR3: TGCGCCAGCAGCCTCGGGACACCTGAATCCGGCTACACCTTC.

This chain links TRBV6-6 with TRBJ2-7; D is tentatively TRBD1 or TRBD2 (7 bases each). V was cut by 2 bases and J by 5 bases, with 22 bases left in between. Germline V gene lookup returns CDR1 MNHNY and CDR2 SVGAGI (reference sequence). CDR3 size: 17 residues. Here the CDR3 DNA reads TGTGCCAGCAGTTACGAGGTCAGTCGCGCAGGGGGGGACGAGCAGTACTTC. This encodes CASSYEVSRAGGDEQYF.

This clonotype turned up a few times. The rearrangement uses TRBV4-2 and TRBJ2-3, with D tentatively TRBD2 (5 bases). V lost 8 bases and J lost 1, with 10 bases in between. In germline, CDR1 is LGHNA, CDR2 YNFKEQ. The CDR3 is made up of 13 amino acids. CDR3 nucleotides: TGTGCCAGCGGCGGACTGGGCACAGATACGCAGTATTTT. It specifies CASGGLGTDTQYF.

The table lists this clonotype with a few counts. This rearrangement joins TRBV29-1 to TRBJ1-2; D is unresolved. Trimming left V 0 bases short and J 8 bases short, with 13 bases between. Looked up from germline, CDR1 is SQVTM and CDR2 is ANQGSEA. The CDR3 is made up of 13 amino acids. This CDR3 is CSVEDLKVRGYTF. Written as DNA, the CDR3 is TGCAGCGTTGAAGACCTAAAGGTACGGGGCTACACCTTC.

The J gene is TRBJ2-3, the V gene TRBV7-2, with TRBD2 identical over 13 bases. J was trimmed by 6 bases and V by 5 bases; bases with no gene match: 8. This CDR3 has 16 amino acids. From germline, CDR1 is SGHTA and CDR2 FQGNSA. CDR3 amino acids: CASSPRLAGGGDTQYF. In nucleotides, the CDR3 is TGTGCCAGCAGCCCAAGACTAGCGGGGGGCGGGGATACGCAGTATTTT.

The chain has TRBV9 and TRBJ2-1; D uncertain. The ends were cut back, 2 bases at V and 5 bases at J, with 17 bases in the middle. The CDR3 sequence is 16 residues long. The V gene's germline CDR1 is SGDLS and CDR2 YYNGEE. The CDR3: CASSVRLPGKDNEQFF. CDR3 nucleotide sequence: TGTGCCAGCAGCGTCAGACTCCCTGGGAAGGACAATGAGCAGTTCTTC.

The genes are TRBV4-2 and TRBJ2-3, with 10 bases identical to TRBD2. The CDR3 length is 15 residues. Per germline, CDR1 LGHNA and CDR2 YNFKEQ. V lost 0 bases to trimming and J lost 7 bases; unmatched junction nucleotides: 4. The CDR3 is CASSQESGGGNTQYF. The CDR3 bases are TGTGCCAGCAGCCAAGAGAGCGGGGGGGGTAATACGCAGTATTTT.

This clonotype was counted a single time. One end of the junction does not line up with germline, which may come from a read error. In DNA form, the CDR3 reads TGCGCCGGCAGCCAAGTTCTAGCGGGGGCCTACGAGCAGTACTTC. Residues: CAGSQVLAGAYEQYF. The chain links TRBV4-1 to TRBJ2-5, with 10 bases matching TRBD2. The end of the DNA is better explained by TRBJ2-7, so the J call may be wrong. The CDR3 totals 15 residues. From germline, CDR1 is MGHRA and CDR2 YSYEKL.

This clonotype was seen many times. The chain couples TRBV20-1 to TRBJ2-4, with D perhaps being TRBD1 or TRBD2 (6 bases each). This CDR3 is built from 11 residues. Germline V CDR1 and CDR2: DFQATT, SNEGSKA (reference sequence). V was shortened by 4 bases and J by 13 bases, with 14 bases between the two germline ends. The CDR3 loop reads CSAKGLGGQYF. CDR3 DNA: TGCAGTGCTAAGGGCTTAGGGGGGCAGTACTTC.

This clonotype has ten or more counts. The V gene is TRBV29-1, the J gene TRBJ2-7; 15 bases are a match to TRBD2. The CDR3 length is 15 residues. V shed 4 bases and J 6 bases; nucleotides not matched to a gene: 7. CDR1 is SQVTM, CDR2 ANQGSEA, per germline. Written as DNA, the CDR3 is TGCAGCGTTGCCCGGACTAGCGGGAGGGCCGGCGAGCAGTACTTC. Protein product: CSVARTSGRAGEQYF.

In regard to this clonotype: One base away lies a much larger clone, so this may be a sequencing read error. The chain joins TRBV7-2 to TRBJ2-5, with 9 bases identical to TRBD2. CDR3 length: 17 residues. Germline CDR1 reads SGHTA; CDR2 reads FQGNSA. J lost 10 bases, V lost 4 bases, and 19 bases had no gene match. CDR3 in amino acids: CASSSPWGLASGDDQYF. The CDR3 DNA follows: TGTGCCAGCAGCTCCCCATGGGGACTAGCAAGTGGAGACGACCAGTACTTC.